These 20 T cell receptor beta chains originate from one sample sequenced in a study of vaccination and CD4 T cells after COVID-19. The Oncomine TCR Beta short-read assay sequenced DNA from cultured CD4+ T cells. Each CDR3 protein is one row after TCRdb ran MiXCR on the PCR reads. The sample holds more than 15,000 distinct CDR3 sequences, less than 35% seen once. Their target antigens are unknown. The treatment here: roughly ten-day PBMC culture with coronavirus spike peptide pools or control peptides (ViraFEST assay). Sequenced: cultured CD4+ T cells from blood. Every receptor here comes from a human donor with COVID-19.

This clonotype was seen a few times. V gene TRBV6-1 combines with J gene TRBJ2-2; tentative D call: TRBD2 (5 bases). Deletions cut 6 bases from V and 4 bases from J, with 15 bases between. CDR3 length: 15 residues. Germline V lookup: CDR1 MNHNS, CDR2 SASEGT. This CDR3 is CASRKPGGSTGELFF. DNA for the CDR3: TGTGCCAGCAGGAAGCCCGGAGGTTCCACCGGGGAGCTGTTTTTT.

The rearrangement links TRBV7-9 to TRBJ2-2, with D perhaps being TRBD1 or TRBD2 (7 bases each). Trimming left V 7 bases short and J 5 bases short, with 20 bases between. The V gene's germline CDR1 is SEHNR and CDR2 FQNEAQ (reference sequence). CDR3 length: 16 amino acids. The CDR3: CASTPGGGLSTGELFF. The CDR3 nucleotides read TGTGCCAGCACCCCAGGGGGGGGGCTGTCTACCGGGGAGCTGTTTTTT.

The chain has TRBV10-2 and TRBJ1-5; TRBD1 matches 7 bases. J was trimmed by 6 bases and V by 3 bases; bases with no gene match: 8. Germline V gives CDR1 WSHSY, CDR2 SAAADI. The CDR3 runs to 15 residues. CDR3 nucleotides: TGCGCCAGCAGTGACTGGGTAGGGGGCAGTCAGCCCCAGCATTTT. Translating gives CASSDWVGGSQPQHF.

V gene TRBV18 combines with J gene TRBJ1-2, with D tentatively TRBD1 (5 bases). The CDR3 loop spans 13 amino acids. CDR1 and CDR2 from the germline V gene are KGHSH and LQKENI. V lost 2 bases and J lost 8, with 12 bases in between. The CDR3 coding sequence is TGTGCCAGCTCACCAGCACAGGTTGGCGGCTACACCTTC. Translating it yields CASSPAQVGGYTF.

V usage is TRBV24-1 and J usage is TRBJ2-7; D could derive from TRBD1 or TRBD2 (5 bases each). Germline CDR1 reads KGHDR; CDR2 reads SFDVKD. Trimming pared 4 bases from V and 0 bases from J, leaving 12 bases between. This CDR3 region has 15 residues. DNA of the CDR3: TGTGCCACCAGTGACTCCGGGACGTCCTCCTACGAGCAGTACTTC. It specifies CATSDSGTSSYEQYF.

This clonotype appeared a few times. The V call is TRBV11-2, the J call TRBJ1-5; D is perhaps TRBD1 (6 bases). CDR3 length: 15 residues. Germline CDR1 SGHAT, CDR2 FQNNGV. V was shortened by 4 bases and J by 2 bases, with 12 bases between the two germline ends. Here the CDR3 reads CASSSTGLGNQPQHF. Here the CDR3 DNA reads TGTGCCAGCAGCTCCACAGGGTTAGGCAATCAGCCCCAGCATTTT.

This clonotype has just a few counts. The chain carries TRBV5-4 and TRBJ1-1; D is undetermined. Looked up from germline, CDR1 is SGHNT and CDR2 is YYREEE (reference sequence). The germline V and J ends were trimmed by 9 bases and 1 base, with 16 bases remaining between them. The CDR3 has 14 amino acids. CDR3 DNA sequence: TGTGCCACCAAAACGACAAGCTGGAACACTGAAGCTTTCTTT. Translating gives CATKTTSWNTEAFF.

The chain combines TRBV10-3 with TRBJ1-2; D perhaps matches TRBD1 (5 bases). Deletions cut 2 bases from V and 8 bases from J, with 15 bases between. Germline assignment: CDR1 ENHRY and CDR2 SYGVKD. This CDR3 contains 14 residues. In nucleotides, the CDR3 is TGTGCCATCAGTGAGCCGGGTCCTAGGGGAGGCTACACCTTC. It specifies CAISEPGPRGGYTF.

This clonotype was detected only a few times. The chain is built from TRBV18 and TRBJ1-5; 7 bases are shared with TRBD1. The CDR3 length is 14 residues. Germline V gene data show CDR1 as KGHSH and CDR2 as LQKENI. With V trimmed by 6 bases and J by 4 bases, 6 bases remained unmatched. The CDR3 DNA is TGTGCCAGCTCCCGGGACAGCCCAAATCAGCCCCAGCATTTT. Translation gives CASSRDSPNQPQHF.

This clonotype was detected a few times. This chain joins TRBV7-9 and TRBJ1-5; D gene ambiguous. V lost 1 base and J lost 11, with 9 bases in between. Per the germline V gene, CDR1 is SEHNR and CDR2 is FQNEAQ (reference sequence). The CDR3 spans 12 residues. As DNA, the CDR3 is TGTGCCAGCAGCTTAGGCGAAACGGCCCAGCATTTT. Amino acid sequence: CASSLGETAQHF.

The CDR3 spells CAWMAGRETQYF. In DNA form, the CDR3 reads TGTGCCTGGATGGCGGGGAGAGAGACCCAGTACTTC. The chain is built from TRBV30 and TRBJ2-5, with D maybe TRBD2 (6 bases). The CDR3 extends over 12 amino acids. Trimming took 4 bases from V and 4 from J, leaving 10 bases between them. CDR1 GTSNPN and CDR2 SVGIG come from the germline V gene (reference sequence).

This chain joins TRBV11-3 and TRBJ1-1; D remains unclear. Trimming cost V 0 bases and J 3 bases, with 8 bases left between them. The CDR3 runs 14 residues. Germline values: CDR1 SGHNT, CDR2 YENEEA. Written as DNA, the CDR3 is TGTGCCAGCAGCTTAGATCGTACAGACACTGAAGCTTTCTTT. Encoded protein: CASSLDRTDTEAFF.

This clonotype came up a few times. V usage is TRBV24-1 and J usage is TRBJ1-2, with a tentative D call TRBD1 (6 bases). This CDR3 region has 14 residues. The germline CDR1 and CDR2 sequences are KGHDR and SFDVKD. The V gene lost 4 bases and the J gene lost 2 bases, with 10 bases spanning the gap. Here the CDR3 reads CATSDPGQNYGYTF. The CDR3 region has the DNA TGTGCCACCAGTGACCCTGGACAGAACTATGGCTACACCTTC.

The genes are TRBV7-9 and TRBJ1-6, with D unresolved. Trimming removed 3 bases from V and 10 bases from J, with 13 bases in between. In germline, CDR1 is SEHNR, CDR2 FQNEAQ (reference sequence). CDR3 length equals 14 residues. In DNA form, the CDR3 reads TGTGCCAGCAGCTTGCCGCCCTCGGAATCACCCCTCCACTTT. Protein sequence: CASSLPPSESPLHF.

The rearrangement joins TRBV5-3 to TRBJ2-5, with D uncertain. TRBV5-3 is identified as an open reading frame with a role that is uncertain. Between the trimmed V and J ends, which lost 0 bases and 0 bases, there was a span of 9 bases. The CDR3 contains 15 residues. CDR3 residues: CARSLGGEHQETQYF. For the CDR3, the DNA is TGTGCCAGAAGCTTGGGTGGGGAACACCAAGAGACCCAGTACTTC.

This clonotype counts as large. This chain uses TRBV6-5 with TRBJ1-2; TRBD1 matches 11 bases. V lost 0 bases, J lost 8 bases, and 5 bases stayed unmatched. The CDR3 runs 15 residues. Germline CDR1 reads MNHEY; CDR2 reads SVGAGI. The CDR3 spells CASSYSDRGLSGYTF. CDR3 sequence (DNA): TGTGCCAGCAGTTACTCGGACAGGGGGCTATCGGGCTACACCTTC.

The chain uses TRBV30 and TRBJ1-5; D is uncertain. The CDR3 has 15 residues. Germline CDR1 and CDR2: GTSNPN and SVGIG (reference sequence). The V end was cut by 1 base, the J end by 6 bases, with 16 bases between. In DNA form, the CDR3 reads TGTGCCTGGAGTGCCGGAGCCCGGGAGAGTCAGCCCCAGCATTTT. This encodes CAWSAGARESQPQHF.

This clonotype was seen more than once but under ten times. The genes are TRBV6-1 and TRBJ1-5; D uncertain. V lost 3 bases to trimming and J lost 0 bases, with 6 bases between them. Per the germline V gene, CDR1 is MNHNS and CDR2 is SASEGT. The CDR3 totals 14 residues. The CDR3 loop reads CASSDNYSNQPQHF. Here the CDR3 DNA reads TGTGCCAGCAGTGATAATTATAGCAATCAGCCCCAGCATTTT.

This clonotype was counted only a few times. This chain joins TRBV20-1 and TRBJ1-2, with a tentative D call TRBD1 (6 bases). V gave up 6 bases and J gave up 4 bases, with 18 bases separating them. Germline V gene data show CDR1 as DFQATT and CDR2 as SNEGSKA (reference sequence). This CDR3 region has 14 residues. CDR3 bases: TGCAGTGCCCCTGACGGGGGCGGGTCCTATGGCTACACCTTC. Translated: CSAPDGGGSYGYTF.

This chain connects TRBV6-1 to TRBJ1-5; no definite D call. Trimming stripped 6 bases from V and 7 bases from J, with 10 bases between. From germline, CDR1 is MNHNS and CDR2 SASEGT. The CDR3 contains 12 residues. As DNA, the CDR3 is TGTGCCAGCAGCCCCTTGGGACAGCCCCAGCATTTT. It yields the protein CASSPLGQPQHF.